The 26 T cell receptor beta chains below all came from one sample that was sequenced in a study of blood T cells in healthy people across ages. A sample-barcoded 5' primer and a J-beta primer mix were used in a second PCR of roughly 7 to 11 cycles. Each CDR3 protein is one row after TCRdb ran MiXCR on the 5' RACE reads. The sample lists approximately 960,000 distinct CDR3 sequences, about 28% occurring once. This sample was also put to use in a study of T cells of mothers and their children.

The sequenced material came from blood. The receptor source for this set is a woman between 40 and 50 years old in good health.

Turning to this clonotype: The junction differs from germline at one of its ends, possibly a read error. The CDR3 DNA sequence: TGTACCAGCAGCGAGGGCACAGATACGCAGTATTTT. Its protein product is CTSSEGTDTQYF. This chain joins TRBV9 and TRBJ2-3; D gene ambiguous. The CDR3 is made up of 12 amino acids. Germline lookup yields CDR1 SGDLS and CDR2 YYNGEE. Filled out from reference TRBV9 and TRBJ2-3, the complete variable domain reads DSGVTQTPKHLITATGQRVTLRCSPRSGDLSVYWYQQSLDQGLQFLIQYYNGEERAKGNILERFSAQQFPDLHSELNLSSLELGDSALYFCTSSEGTDTQYFGPGTRLTVL.

Only a few counts were recorded for this clonotype. The J gene is TRBJ2-3, the V gene TRBV13; no clear D. The CDR3 totals 13 residues. CDR1 PRHDT and CDR2 FYEKMQ come from the germline V gene (reference sequence). Trimming took off 5 bases at V and 2 bases at J, with 8 bases between the two ends. The CDR3 sequence: CASSATNTDTQYF. The CDR3 DNA reads as TGTGCCAGCAGCGCGACAAACACAGATACGCAGTATTTT. Variable domain in full (rest from reference TRBV13 and TRBJ2-3): AAGVIQSPRHLIKEKRETATLKCYPIPRHDTVYWYQQGPGQDPQFLISFYEKMQSDKGSIPDRFSAQQFSDYHSELNMSSLELGDSALYFCASSATNTDTQYFGPGTRLTVL.

Comments on this clonotype: The junction shows a germline mismatch at one end, possibly a read error. The chain joins TRBV7-7 to TRBJ2-1; perhaps TRBD1 as D (6 bases). This CDR3 has 16 amino acids. Germline V CDR1 and CDR2: SSHAT, FNYEAQ (reference sequence). CDR3 in DNA: TGTGCTAGCAGCTTAGACAGGAGTTTTTCGGGTAGTGAGCAGTTCTTC. Translating it yields CASSLDRSFSGSEQFF.

The table lists this clonotype with many counts. The V and J genes are TRBV29-1 and TRBJ1-2; D may be TRBD1 (6 bases). The CDR3 is made up of 15 amino acids. V lost 1 base, J lost 2 bases, and 14 bases lay in between. The germline V gene has CDR1 SQVTM and CDR2 ANQGSEA. CDR3 sequence reads: CSVEGAPGDNYGYTF. In nucleotides, the CDR3 is TGCAGCGTTGAAGGAGCTCCAGGGGACAACTATGGCTACACCTTC.

In this sample, this clonotype turned up many times. The J gene is TRBJ2-7, the V gene TRBV6-1, with D perhaps TRBD2 (6 bases). This CDR3 has 15 residues. Trimming removed 3 bases at V and 2 bases at J, with 14 bases between. CDR1 is MNHNS, CDR2 SASEGT, per germline. The CDR3 loop reads CASSEIAGRPYEQYF. The CDR3 DNA reads TGTGCCAGCAGTGAGATTGCGGGGCGACCCTACGAGCAGTACTTC.

This clonotype was counted at least ten times. The chain joins TRBV5-1 to TRBJ2-1; 8 bases line up with TRBD1. V shed 0 bases and J 4 bases; nucleotides not matched to a gene: 3. Germline values: CDR1 SGHRS, CDR2 YFSETQ. CDR3 length: 15 residues. CDR3 in DNA: TGCGCCAGCAGCTTGGAGGGACAGGATTACAATGAGCAGTTCTTC. Translation gives CASSLEGQDYNEQFF.

The rearrangement links TRBV12-3 or TRBV12-4 to TRBJ1-2; D unresolved. V was trimmed by 10 bases and J by 2 bases, leaving 17 bases between them. CDR3 length: 14 residues. Here the CDR3 reads CANSPGLSNYGYTF. CDR3 sequence (DNA): TGTGCCAACAGCCCAGGACTCTCCAACTATGGCTACACCTTC.

This clonotype appeared a few times. The genes are TRBV7-8 and TRBJ2-1, with D hard to call. This CDR3 spans 13 amino acids. V dropped 5 bases and J dropped 8 bases, with 13 bases sitting between them. Germline-derived CDR1 and CDR2 are SGHVS and FQNEAQ. The CDR3 sequence is CASSPTFSHEQFF. CDR3 coding DNA: TGTGCCAGCAGCCCGACCTTTAGCCATGAGCAGTTCTTC.

V and J are TRBV4-1 and TRBJ2-5, with TRBD2 matching 8 bases. There are 17 residues in the CDR3. The germline gives CDR1 MGHRA, CDR2 YSYEKL. After removal of 1 base from V and 11 bases from J, the junction contained 18 bases not matched to a gene. The CDR3 coding sequence is TGCGCCAGCAGCCAAGCACCCGGGGGGGGCCGGTACAATGAGCAGTACTTC. Translated: CASSQAPGGGRYNEQYF.

The chain couples TRBV6-1 to TRBJ2-5; D is possibly TRBD1 (5 bases). Trimming removed 6 bases from V and 3 bases from J, with 14 bases in between. This CDR3 is 14 amino acids long. Germline values: CDR1 MNHNS, CDR2 SASEGT. CDR3 amino acids: CASRETGRKETQYF. For the CDR3, the DNA is TGTGCCAGCAGGGAAACAGGCCGTAAAGAGACCCAGTACTTC.

In regard to this clonotype: A single base separates this from a much larger clone, so it may be a read error. This chain uses TRBV5-1 with TRBJ1-1; D not certain. Germline loops: CDR1 SGHRS, CDR2 YFSETQ. Trimming left V 0 bases short and J 6 bases short, with 6 bases between. The CDR3 totals 12 residues. CDR3 residues: CASSLAGSEAFF. Written as DNA, the CDR3 is TGCGCCAGCAGCTTGGCCGGGTCTGAAGCTTTCTTT.

The genes are TRBV27 and TRBJ2-7; TRBD1 aligns across 7 bases. The CDR3 runs 14 residues. After removal of 8 bases from V and 5 bases from J, the junction contained 12 bases not matched to a gene. Germline V lookup: CDR1 MNHEY, CDR2 SMNVEV (reference sequence). CDR3 DNA sequence: TGTGCCAGCGGACGAAGACAGGGATCCCACGAGCAGTACTTC. Residues: CASGRRQGSHEQYF.

This rearrangement joins TRBV11-1 to TRBJ2-7; D uncertain. Germline loops: CDR1 SGHAT, CDR2 FQDESV (reference sequence). Trimming removed 2 bases at V and 7 bases at J, with 18 bases between. The CDR3 is 15 residues long. The CDR3 sequence: CASSLRPSSYNEQYF. The DNA of the CDR3 is TGTGCCAGCAGCTTAAGGCCAAGCTCCTACAATGAGCAGTACTTC.

Turning to this clonotype: A much larger clonotype is one base distant, so this may be a read error. The chain is built from TRBV29-1 and TRBJ2-1, with TRBD1 matching over 12 bases. The CDR3 is 15 amino acids. Germline values: CDR1 SQVTM, CDR2 ANQGSEA. Trimming removed 6 bases from V and 10 bases from J; junction bases left unmatched: 13. CDR3 amino acids: CSVAHQGQGAYEQFF. The CDR3 bases are TGCAGCGTCGCTCACCAGGGACAGGGGGCCTACGAGCAGTTCTTC.

Concerning this clonotype: One end of the junction is discordant with germline, which a read error may explain. The rearrangement joins TRBV7-9 to TRBJ1-1; 7 positions agree with TRBD1. The CDR3 consists of 14 residues. The germline gives CDR1 SEHNR, CDR2 FQNEAQ (reference sequence). CDR3: CASSSGQLNTETFF. CDR3 DNA: TGTGCCAGCAGCTCGGGACAGTTGAACACTGAAACTTTCTTT.

This clonotype has a handful of counts. The chain joins TRBV2 to TRBJ2-7; the D is unclear. Germline-derived CDR1 and CDR2 are SNHLY and FYNNEI. The CDR3 runs 13 residues. V was shortened by 3 bases and J by 1 base, with 7 bases between the two germline ends. Here the CDR3 DNA reads TGTGCCAGCAGTGATTTTGAATCCTACGAGCAGTACTTC. Encoded protein: CASSDFESYEQYF. Full variable domain (outside the CDR3, taken from reference TRBV2 and TRBJ2-7): EPEVTQTPSHQVTQMGQEVILRCVPISNHLYFYWYRQILGQKVEFLVSFYNNEISEKSEIFDDQFSVERPDGSNFTLKIRSTKLEDSAMYFCASSDFESYEQYFGPGTRLTVT.

The sample holds a few counts of this clonotype. This sequence joins TRBV7-2 and TRBJ2-7, with 8 positions matching TRBD2. With the DNA end fitting TRBJ2-4 better, the J assignment may be wrong. Germline V gene data show CDR1 as SGHTA and CDR2 as FQGNSA. The CDR3 consists of 15 residues. DNA for the CDR3: TGTGCCAGCAGCCCTAGCCCCGGGGGGGGGAACATTCAGTACTTC. Translation gives CASSPSPGGGNIQYF.

Ten or more counts support this clonotype. This chain links TRBV10-3 with TRBJ2-1; TRBD1 agrees at 7 bases. CDR1 ENHRY and CDR2 SYGVKD come from the germline V gene. Unmatched junction bases numbered 5, after V lost 5 bases and J lost 7 bases. CDR3 length: 13 residues. The CDR3: CAISHEQGNEQFF. CDR3 DNA: TGTGCCATCAGTCACGAACAGGGGAATGAGCAGTTCTTC.

Notes on this clonotype: A read error may produce the germline difference seen at one junction end. The V gene is TRBV28, the J gene TRBJ2-7; the match to TRBD1 covers 10 bases. Looked up from germline, CDR1 is MDHEN and CDR2 is SYDVKM. The CDR3 is 15 amino acids. The CDR3 region has the DNA TGTGCCAGCAGTCCCCCCGGGACAGGGGTCTACGTGCAGTACTTC. This codes for CASSPPGTGVYVQYF. Full variable domain (missing parts from reference TRBV28 and TRBJ2-7): DVKVTQSSRYLVKRTGEKVFLECVQDMDHENMFWYRQDPGLGLRLIYFSYDVKMKEKGDIPEGYSVSREKKERFSLILESASTNQTSMYLCASSPPGTGVYVQYFGPGTRLTVT.

Concerning this clonotype itself: This may arise from a read error, as a much more abundant clone is one base away. V gene TRBV6-4 combines with J gene TRBJ2-1, with D unresolved. Trimming removed 3 bases from V and 11 bases from J, with 14 bases in between. The CDR3 consists of 13 residues. Germline V lookup: CDR1 MRHNA, CDR2 SNTAGT. The CDR3 sequence is CASSDGPYDKQFF. The CDR3 DNA sequence: TGTGCCAGCAGTGATGGACCGTACGATAAGCAGTTCTTC.

This clonotype was picked up many times. The J gene is TRBJ2-7, the V gene TRBV7-2; 8 positions agree with TRBD1. CDR3 length: 12 amino acids. Trimming cost V 4 bases and J 5 bases; bases outside gene matches: 1. Germline CDR1 and CDR2: SGHTA and FQGNSA. In DNA form, the CDR3 reads TGTGCCAGCAGCTGGACAGGGAACGAGCAGTACTTC. Amino acid sequence: CASSWTGNEQYF.

This clonotype was seen more than once but under ten times. The genes are TRBV20-1 and TRBJ2-7; D is undetermined. This CDR3 is 15 amino acids long. Per germline, CDR1 DFQATT and CDR2 SNEGSKA (reference sequence). V was pared by 2 bases and J by 0 bases, with 14 bases between. The chain's CDR3 is CSARPLARSSYEQYF. The CDR3, as DNA: TGCAGTGCTAGACCTCTCGCGAGAAGCTCCTACGAGCAGTACTTC.

The chain carries TRBV6-1 and TRBJ2-7; D unclear. Between the trimmed V and J ends, which lost 2 bases and 3 bases, there was a span of 11 bases. Looked up from germline, CDR1 is MNHNS and CDR2 is SASEGT. This CDR3 has 14 amino acids. The CDR3 nucleotides are TGTGCCAGCAGTGAATCGTGGCCGAACTACGAGCAGTACTTC. Translating it yields CASSESWPNYEQYF.

The table lists this clonotype with a few counts. The rearrangement links TRBV7-2 to TRBJ1-1; 7 bases match TRBD1. The CDR3 contains 17 residues. Trimming removed 2 bases from V and 1 base from J; junction bases left unmatched: 10. Germline loops: CDR1 SGHTA, CDR2 FQGNSA. The CDR3 DNA sequence: TGTGCCAGCAGCTTATTGGGGTGGGGGACAGAGAACACTGAAGCTTTCTTT. It is translated as CASSLLGWGTENTEAFF.

Ten or more counts support this clonotype. The chain uses TRBV7-2 and TRBJ1-3; no firm D call. V shed 5 bases and J shed 4 bases, with 15 bases lying between them. The CDR3 has 15 residues. Germline values: CDR1 SGHTA, CDR2 FQGNSA. The CDR3, as DNA: TGTGCCAGCAGCGCCCAGATAGGGTTAGGAAACACCATATATTTT. The encoded protein is CASSAQIGLGNTIYF.

This clonotype appeared a few times. The chain combines TRBV12-3 or TRBV12-4 with TRBJ1-6; 8 nucleotides align to TRBD1. V was pared by 6 bases and J by 9 bases, with 7 bases of the junction left unmatched. The CDR3 is made up of 14 amino acids. As DNA, the CDR3 is TGTGCCAGCAGCCAGGGGGCGGCGGGTTCACCCCTCCACTTT. This codes for CASSQGAAGSPLHF.